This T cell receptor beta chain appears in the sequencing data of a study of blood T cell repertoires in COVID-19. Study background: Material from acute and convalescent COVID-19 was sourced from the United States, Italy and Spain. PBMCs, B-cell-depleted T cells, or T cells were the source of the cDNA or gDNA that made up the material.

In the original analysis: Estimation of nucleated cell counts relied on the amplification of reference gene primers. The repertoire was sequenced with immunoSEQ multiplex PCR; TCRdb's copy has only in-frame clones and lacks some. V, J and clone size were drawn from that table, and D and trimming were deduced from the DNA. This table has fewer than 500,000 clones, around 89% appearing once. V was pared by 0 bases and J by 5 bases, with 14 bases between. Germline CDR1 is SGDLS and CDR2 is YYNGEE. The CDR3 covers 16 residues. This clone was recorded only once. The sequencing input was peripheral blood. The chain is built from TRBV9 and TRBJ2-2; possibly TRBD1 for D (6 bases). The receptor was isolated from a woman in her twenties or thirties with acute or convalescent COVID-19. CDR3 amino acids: CASSVEVGADTGELFF. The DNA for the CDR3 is TGTGCCAGCAGCGTAGAGGTGGGGGCGGATACCGGGGAGCTGTTTTTT.